This TCR beta chain was captured by sequencing in a study of shared clonotypes between healthy human individuals. A note on this clone: Its matching antigen is unknown.

TCRdb's copy holds only in-frame clones and misses some; the assay was immunoSEQ multiplex PCR. The table includes some 1,100,000 clones, 75% to 85% detected once. V was clipped by 4 bases and J by 3 bases; unmatched bases: 3. Germline CDR1 SGHVS, CDR2 FNYEAQ. This CDR3 contains 15 residues. Study-level results: Shared clonotypes: roughly 4.5% naive CD4, around 3.7% naive CD8, less than 2.5% memory CD4, around 0.4% memory CD8.

This TCR derives from a man aged 18 to 29 in good health. Some clones in this sample may be carry-over from other donors' samples. The sequencing sample was made of memory CD4+ T cells from PBMCs. Subset noted: CD45RA-negative fraction. V is TRBV7-6 and J is TRBJ2-2; 9 positions agree with TRBD1. The CDR3 loop reads CASSSRQGDTGELFF. Written as DNA, the CDR3 is TGTGCCAGCAGCTCAAGACAGGGGGACACCGGGGAGCTGTTTTTT.